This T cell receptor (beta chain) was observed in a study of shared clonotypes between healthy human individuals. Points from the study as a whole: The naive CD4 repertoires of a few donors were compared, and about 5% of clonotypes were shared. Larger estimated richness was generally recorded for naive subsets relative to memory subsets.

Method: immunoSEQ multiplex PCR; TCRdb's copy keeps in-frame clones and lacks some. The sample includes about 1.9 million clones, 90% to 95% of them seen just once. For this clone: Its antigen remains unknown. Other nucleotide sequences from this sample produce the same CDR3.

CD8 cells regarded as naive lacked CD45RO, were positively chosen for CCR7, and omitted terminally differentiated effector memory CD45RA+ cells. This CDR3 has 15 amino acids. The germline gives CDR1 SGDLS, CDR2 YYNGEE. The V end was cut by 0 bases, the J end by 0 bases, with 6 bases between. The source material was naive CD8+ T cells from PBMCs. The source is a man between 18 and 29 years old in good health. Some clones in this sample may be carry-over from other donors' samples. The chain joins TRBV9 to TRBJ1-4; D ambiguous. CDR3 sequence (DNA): TGTGCCAGCAGCGTAGGTGGCGCAACTAATGAAAAACTGTTTTTT. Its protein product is CASSVGGATNEKLFF.